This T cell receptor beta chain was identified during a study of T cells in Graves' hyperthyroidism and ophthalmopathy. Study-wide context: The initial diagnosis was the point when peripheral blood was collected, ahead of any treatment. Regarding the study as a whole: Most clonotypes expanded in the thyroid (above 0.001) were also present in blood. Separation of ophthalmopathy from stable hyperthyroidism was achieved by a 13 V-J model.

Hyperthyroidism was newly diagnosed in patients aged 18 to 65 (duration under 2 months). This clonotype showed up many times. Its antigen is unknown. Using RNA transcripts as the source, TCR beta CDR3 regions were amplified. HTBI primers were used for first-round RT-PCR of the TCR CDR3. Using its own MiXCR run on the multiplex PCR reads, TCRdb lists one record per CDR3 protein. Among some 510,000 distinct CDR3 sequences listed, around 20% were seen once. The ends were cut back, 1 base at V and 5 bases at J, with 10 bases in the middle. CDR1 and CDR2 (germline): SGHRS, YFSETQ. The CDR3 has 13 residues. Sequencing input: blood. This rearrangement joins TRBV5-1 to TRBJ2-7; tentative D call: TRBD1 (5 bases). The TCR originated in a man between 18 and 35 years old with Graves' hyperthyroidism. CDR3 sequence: CASSLIGADEQYF. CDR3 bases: TGCGCCAGCAGCTTGATAGGGGCGGACGAGCAGTACTTC.